This T cell receptor beta chain was obtained from a study of cytomegalovirus exposure and HLA in healthy donors. Study-level information: In a later analysis, the 130 or so validation repertoires were reported to have used the same platform as the 650 to 800 first-cohort repertoires.

Method: immunoSEQ multiplex PCR; TCRdb's copy keeps in-frame clones and lacks some. Of about 140,000 clones in the sample, 94% were seen once. CDR1 and CDR2 from the germline V gene are SGDLS and YYNGEE. With 2 bases clipped from V and 0 bases from J, the junction kept 4 bases outside the gene matches. This CDR3 contains 17 residues. The clonotype comes from a man in his late teens or twenties in good health and CMV-seropositive. The specimen sequenced was PBMCs. V is TRBV9 and J is TRBJ2-3, with 12 bases fitting TRBD2. The CDR3 loop is CASSVGTSGFSTDTQYF. The CDR3 nucleotides are TGTGCCAGCAGCGTCGGGACTAGCGGGTTTAGCACAGATACGCAGTATTTT.